This TCR beta chain came from a study of cytomegalovirus exposure and HLA in healthy donors. Study-level results: Trimming of TCR beta V- and J-genes showed a link, identified in a later analysis, to a missense DCLRE1C variant. Per a prior analysis, the majority of TCR beta V segments were productive roughly 90% or roughly 30% of the time.

To note about this clone: What it recognizes is unknown.

With 60 Vbeta and 13 Jbeta primers, the PCR was carried out. Assay used: immunoSEQ multiplex PCR; TCRdb lists only in-frame clones, some missing. Of 99,000 or so clones in the sample, around 75% are singletons; the top ten hold 1.3%. CDR1 and CDR2 (germline): LNHDA, SQIVND (reference sequence). Trimming at V came to 6 bases and at J to 11 bases, leaving 9 bases not matched to a gene. The CDR3 is 15 residues long. This TCR came from a middle-aged man in good health and CMV-seronegative. The V call is TRBV19, the J call TRBJ2-1; 14 bases fit TRBD2. Sequencing was done on a sample of PBMCs. The CDR3 here is CASRAQTSGRDQQFF. The CDR3 DNA reads as TGTGCCAGTAGAGCGCAGACTAGCGGGAGGGATCAGCAGTTCTTC.